The sequence of this T cell receptor (beta chain) was determined in a study of beta chain features in type 1 diabetes. Study observations and caveats: When Type 1 diabetes patients were examined, their TCRB CDR3s proved moderately but significantly shorter in all four CD4+ subsets. The similarity of naive, central memory and Treg TCRB repertoires appeared greater among patients than among healthy donors.

The isolated RNA, all of it, was reverse transcribed, so expressed TCRB transcripts were what got sequenced. The repertoire was sequenced with immunoSEQ multiplex PCR; TCRdb's copy has only in-frame clones and lacks some. The table lists some 240,000 clones, 16% of them singletons, with 0.085% in the top ten. The sample holds one count of this clone. Its specificity is unknown. In germline, CDR1 is MGHDK, CDR2 SYGVNS. The CDR3 is 13 residues long. Trimming at V came to 4 bases and at J to 7 bases, leaving 4 bases not matched to a gene. This chain joins TRBV25-1 and TRBJ2-1, with 7 bases matching TRBD2. The sequencing input was naive CD4+ T cells from blood. This TCR came from a man aged 25-40 years with type 1 diabetes. The chain's CDR3 is CASSGLAGNEQFF. The CDR3 coding sequence is TGTGCCAGCAGTGGACTAGCAGGGAATGAGCAGTTCTTC.